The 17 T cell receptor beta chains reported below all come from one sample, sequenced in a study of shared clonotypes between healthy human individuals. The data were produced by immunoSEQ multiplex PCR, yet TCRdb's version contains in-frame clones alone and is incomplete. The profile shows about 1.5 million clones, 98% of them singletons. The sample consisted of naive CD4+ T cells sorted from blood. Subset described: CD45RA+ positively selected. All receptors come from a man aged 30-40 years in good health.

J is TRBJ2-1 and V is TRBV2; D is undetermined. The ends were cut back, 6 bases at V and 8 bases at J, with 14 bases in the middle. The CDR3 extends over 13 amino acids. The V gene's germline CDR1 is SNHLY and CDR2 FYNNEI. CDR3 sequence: CASSSGDRDEQFF. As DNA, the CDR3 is TGTGCCAGCAGCTCAGGCGACCGGGATGAGCAGTTCTTC.

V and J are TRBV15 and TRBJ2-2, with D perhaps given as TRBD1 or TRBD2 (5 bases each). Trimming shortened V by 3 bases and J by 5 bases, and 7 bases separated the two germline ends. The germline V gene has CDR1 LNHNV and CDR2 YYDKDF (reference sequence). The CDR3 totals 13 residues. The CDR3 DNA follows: TGTGCCACCAGCAGCGAGGGGACCGGGGAGCTGTTTTTT. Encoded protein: CATSSEGTGELFF.

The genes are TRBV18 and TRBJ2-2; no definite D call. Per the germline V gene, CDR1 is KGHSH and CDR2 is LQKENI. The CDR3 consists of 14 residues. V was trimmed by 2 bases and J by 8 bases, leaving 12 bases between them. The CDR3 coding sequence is TGTGCCAGCTCACCATTGACGGGCTCGGGGGAGCTGTTTTTT. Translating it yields CASSPLTGSGELFF.

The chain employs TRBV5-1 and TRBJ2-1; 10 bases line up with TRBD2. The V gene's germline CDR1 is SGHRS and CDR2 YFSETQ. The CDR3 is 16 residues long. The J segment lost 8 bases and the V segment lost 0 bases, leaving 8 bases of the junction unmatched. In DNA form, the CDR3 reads TGCGCCAGCAGCTTGGAAGGAGCGGGAGGGCCGGATGAGCAGTTCTTC. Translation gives CASSLEGAGGPDEQFF.

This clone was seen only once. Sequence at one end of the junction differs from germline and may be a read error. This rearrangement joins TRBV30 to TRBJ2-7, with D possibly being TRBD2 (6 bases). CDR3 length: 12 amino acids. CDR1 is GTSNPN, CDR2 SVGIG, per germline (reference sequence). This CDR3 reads CALSSGLYEQYF. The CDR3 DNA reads TGTGCCTTGAGTAGCGGACTCTACGAGCAGTACTTC.

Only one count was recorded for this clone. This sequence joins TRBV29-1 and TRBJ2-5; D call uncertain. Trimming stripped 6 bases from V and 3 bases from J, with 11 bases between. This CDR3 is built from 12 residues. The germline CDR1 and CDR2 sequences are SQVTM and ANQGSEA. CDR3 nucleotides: TGCAGCGTCCTAGGAATTGAAGAGACCCAGTACTTC. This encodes CSVLGIEETQYF.

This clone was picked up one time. Here the CDR3 reads CASSLGASLAGKDTQYF. CDR3 nucleotide sequence: TGTGCCAGCAGCTTAGGTGCATCACTAGCGGGAAAGGATACGCAGTATTTT. The chain is built from TRBV7-2 and TRBJ2-3; 10 nucleotides agree with TRBD2. With 1 base clipped from V and 6 bases from J, the junction kept 10 bases outside the gene matches. The CDR3 is made up of 17 amino acids. The V gene's germline CDR1 is SGHTA and CDR2 FQGNSA.

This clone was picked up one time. CDR3 sequence reads: CASSWDRVRQETQYF. As DNA, the CDR3 is TGTGCCAGCAGCTGGGACAGGGTACGTCAAGAGACCCAGTACTTC. The V gene is TRBV5-4, the J gene TRBJ2-5; 9 bases match TRBD1. V shed 3 bases, J shed 2 bases, and the junction held 5 bases outside the gene matches. The CDR3 totals 15 residues. CDR1 SGHNT and CDR2 YYREEE come from the germline V gene (reference sequence).

The CDR3 region has the DNA TGTGCCAGCAGCCCCCGGGCCCTCCATGAGCAGTTCTTC. This codes for CASSPRALHEQFF. The gene calls are TRBV11-2 and TRBJ2-1; D gene unclear. The CDR3 runs to 13 residues. Germline V CDR1 and CDR2: SGHAT, FQNNGV. Trimming took 5 bases from V and 8 from J, leaving 13 bases between them.

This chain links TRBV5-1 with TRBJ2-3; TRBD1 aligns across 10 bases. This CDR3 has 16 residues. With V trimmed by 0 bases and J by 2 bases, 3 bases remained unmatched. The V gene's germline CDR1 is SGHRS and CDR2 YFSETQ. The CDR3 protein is CASSLDGQGDTDTQYF. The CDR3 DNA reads TGCGCCAGCAGCTTGGATGGACAGGGGGACACAGATACGCAGTATTTT. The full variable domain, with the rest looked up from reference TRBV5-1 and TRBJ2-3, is KAGVTQTPRYLIKTRGQQVTLSCSPISGHRSVSWYQQTPGQGLQFLFEYFSETQRNKGNFPGRFSGRQFSNSRSEMNVSTLELGDSALYLCASSLDGQGDTDTQYFGPGTRLTVL.

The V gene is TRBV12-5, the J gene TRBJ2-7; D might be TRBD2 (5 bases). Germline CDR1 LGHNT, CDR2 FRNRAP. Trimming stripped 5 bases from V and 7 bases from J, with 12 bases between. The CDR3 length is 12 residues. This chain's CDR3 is CASGPPGTEQYF. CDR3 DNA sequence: TGTGCTAGTGGTCCTCCGGGAACGGAGCAGTACTTC.

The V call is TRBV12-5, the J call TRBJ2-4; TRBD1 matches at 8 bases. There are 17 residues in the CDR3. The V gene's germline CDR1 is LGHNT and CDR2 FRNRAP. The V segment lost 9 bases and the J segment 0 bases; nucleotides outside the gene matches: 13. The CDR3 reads CASATGQDVVAKNIQYF. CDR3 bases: TGTGCTAGCGCAACGGGACAGGACGTTGTAGCCAAAAACATTCAGTACTTC.

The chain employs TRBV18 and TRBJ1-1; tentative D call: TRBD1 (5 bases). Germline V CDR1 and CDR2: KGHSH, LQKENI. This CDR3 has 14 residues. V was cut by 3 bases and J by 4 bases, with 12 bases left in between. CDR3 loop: CASSPVGVGTEAFF. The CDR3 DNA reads TGTGCCAGCTCACCGGTGGGGGTAGGCACTGAAGCTTTCTTT.

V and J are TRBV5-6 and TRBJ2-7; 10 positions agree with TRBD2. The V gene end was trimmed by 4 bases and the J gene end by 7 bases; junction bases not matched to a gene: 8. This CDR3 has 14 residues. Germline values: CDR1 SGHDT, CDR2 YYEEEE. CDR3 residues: CASSPSGRALEQYF. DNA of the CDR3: TGTGCCAGCAGCCCGAGCGGGAGGGCCCTAGAGCAGTACTTC. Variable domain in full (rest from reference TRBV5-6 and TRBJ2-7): DAGVTQSPTHLIKTRGQQVTLRCSPKSGHDTVSWYQQALGQGPQFIFQYYEEEERQRGNFPDRFSGHQFPNYSSELNVNALLLGDSALYLCASSPSGRALEQYFGPGTRLTVT.

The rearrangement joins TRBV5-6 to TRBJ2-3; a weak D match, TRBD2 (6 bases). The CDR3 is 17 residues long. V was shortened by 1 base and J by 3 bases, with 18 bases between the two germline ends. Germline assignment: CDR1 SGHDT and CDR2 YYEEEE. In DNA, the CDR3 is TGTGCCAGCAGCTTGAATAGCTTACTAGCTTTAACAGATACGCAGTATTTT. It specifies CASSLNSLLALTDTQYF. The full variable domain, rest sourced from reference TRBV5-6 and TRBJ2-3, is DAGVTQSPTHLIKTRGQQVTLRCSPKSGHDTVSWYQQALGQGPQFIFQYYEEEERQRGNFPDRFSGHQFPNYSSELNVNALLLGDSALYLCASSLNSLLALTDTQYFGPGTRLTVL.

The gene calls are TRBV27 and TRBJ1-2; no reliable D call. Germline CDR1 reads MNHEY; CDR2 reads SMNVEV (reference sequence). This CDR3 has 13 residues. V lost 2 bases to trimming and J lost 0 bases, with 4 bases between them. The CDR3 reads CASSLGTNYGYTF. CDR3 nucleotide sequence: TGTGCCAGCAGTTTAGGGACTAACTATGGCTACACCTTC.

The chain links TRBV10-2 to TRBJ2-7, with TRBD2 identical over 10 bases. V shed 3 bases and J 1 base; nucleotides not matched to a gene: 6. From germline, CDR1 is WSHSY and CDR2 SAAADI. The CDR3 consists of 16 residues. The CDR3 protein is CASSEARLAGSYEQYF. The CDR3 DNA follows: TGCGCCAGCAGTGAAGCCAGACTAGCGGGTTCCTACGAGCAGTACTTC.